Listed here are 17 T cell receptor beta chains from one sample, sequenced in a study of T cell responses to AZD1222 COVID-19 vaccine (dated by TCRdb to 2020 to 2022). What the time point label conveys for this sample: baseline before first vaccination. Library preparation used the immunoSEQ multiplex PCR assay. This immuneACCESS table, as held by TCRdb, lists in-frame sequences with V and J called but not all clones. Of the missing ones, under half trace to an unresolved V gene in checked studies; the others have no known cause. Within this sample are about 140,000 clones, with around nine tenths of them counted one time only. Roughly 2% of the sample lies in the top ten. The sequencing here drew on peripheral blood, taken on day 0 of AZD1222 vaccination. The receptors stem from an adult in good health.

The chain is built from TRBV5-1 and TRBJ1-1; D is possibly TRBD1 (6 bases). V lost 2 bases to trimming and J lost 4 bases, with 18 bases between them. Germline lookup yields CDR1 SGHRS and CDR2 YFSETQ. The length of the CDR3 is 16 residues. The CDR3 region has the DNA TGCGCCAGCAGCTTTCTACGGGGGCCCGGCGGCACTGAAGCTTTCTTT. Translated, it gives CASSFLRGPGGTEAFF.

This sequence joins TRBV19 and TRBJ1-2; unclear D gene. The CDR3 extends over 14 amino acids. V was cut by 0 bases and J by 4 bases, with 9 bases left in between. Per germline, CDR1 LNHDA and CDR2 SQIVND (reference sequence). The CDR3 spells CASSIDPGTYGYTF. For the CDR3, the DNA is TGTGCCAGTAGTATAGATCCAGGCACCTATGGCTACACCTTC.

The CDR3 DNA reads as TGTGCCAGCTCACCAGGACAGCCAGATACGCAGTATTTT. It encodes CASSPGQPDTQYF. The genes are TRBV18 and TRBJ2-3; D may be TRBD1 (6 bases). V was shortened by 2 bases and J by 4 bases, with 7 bases between the two germline ends. Germline V gene sequence: CDR1 KGHSH, CDR2 LQKENI. This CDR3 is built from 13 residues. Filled out from reference TRBV18 and TRBJ2-3, the complete variable domain reads NAGVMQNPRHLVRRRGQEARLRCSPMKGHSHVYWYRQLPEEGLKFMVYLQKENIIDESGMPKERFSAEFPKEGPSILRIQQVVRGDSAAYFCASSPGQPDTQYFGPGTRLTVL.

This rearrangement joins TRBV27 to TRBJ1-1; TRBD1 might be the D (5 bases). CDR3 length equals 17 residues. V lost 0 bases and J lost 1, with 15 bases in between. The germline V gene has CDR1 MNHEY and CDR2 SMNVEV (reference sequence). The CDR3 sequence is CASSLSTVLRGNTEAFF. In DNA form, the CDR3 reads TGTGCCAGCAGTTTATCCACAGTGTTGAGGGGGAACACTGAAGCTTTCTTT.

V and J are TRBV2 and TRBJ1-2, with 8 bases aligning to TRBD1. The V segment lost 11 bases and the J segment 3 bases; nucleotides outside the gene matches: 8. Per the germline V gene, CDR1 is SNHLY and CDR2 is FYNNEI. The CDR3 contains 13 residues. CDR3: CASTQGADYGYTF. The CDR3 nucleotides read TGTGCCTCTACCCAGGGGGCCGACTATGGCTACACCTTC.

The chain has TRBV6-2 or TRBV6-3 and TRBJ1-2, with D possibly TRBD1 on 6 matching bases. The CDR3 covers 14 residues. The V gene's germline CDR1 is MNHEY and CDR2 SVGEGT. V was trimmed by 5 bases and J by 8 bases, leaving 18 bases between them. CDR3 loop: CASSPQGVRYGYTF. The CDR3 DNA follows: TGTGCCAGCAGTCCACAGGGAGTTAGGTACGGCTACACCTTC.

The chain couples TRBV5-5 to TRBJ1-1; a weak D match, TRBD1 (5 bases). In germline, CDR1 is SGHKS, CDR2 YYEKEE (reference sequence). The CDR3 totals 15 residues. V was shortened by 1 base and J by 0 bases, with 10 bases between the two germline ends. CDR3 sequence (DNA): TGTGCCAGCAGCTTGCCGAGAGGGGTGAACACTGAAGCTTTCTTT. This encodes CASSLPRGVNTEAFF. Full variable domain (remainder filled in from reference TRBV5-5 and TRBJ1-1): DAGVTQSPTHLIKTRGQQVTLRCSPISGHKSVSWYQQVLGQGPQFIFQYYEKEERGRGNFPDRFSARQFPNYSSELNVNALLLGDSALYLCASSLPRGVNTEAFFGQGTRLTVV.

For the CDR3, the DNA is TGTGCCAGCAGCTTCAGCGGGATGGATCTAGGGGAGCAGTACTTC. Residues: CASSFSGMDLGEQYF. The chain links TRBV7-2 to TRBJ2-7, with 7 bases lining up with TRBD2. Germline V lookup: CDR1 SGHTA, CDR2 FQGNSA. This CDR3 region has 15 residues. Trimming took 3 bases from V and 7 from J; bases not matched to a gene: 12. Based on the CDR3 plus reference TRBV7-2 and TRBJ2-7, the full variable domain is GAGVSQSPSNKVTEKGKDVELRCDPISGHTALYWYRQSLGQGLEFLIYFQGNSAPDKSGLPSDRFSAERTGGSVSTLTIQRTQQEDSAVYLCASSFSGMDLGEQYFGPGTRLTVT.

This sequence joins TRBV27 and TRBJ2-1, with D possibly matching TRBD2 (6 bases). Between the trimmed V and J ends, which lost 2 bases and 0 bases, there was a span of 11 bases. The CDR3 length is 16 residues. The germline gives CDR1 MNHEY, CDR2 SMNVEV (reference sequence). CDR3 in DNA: TGTGCCAGCAGTTTAAGGAGGGGAGGCTCCTACAATGAGCAGTTCTTC. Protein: CASSLRRGGSYNEQFF.

CDR3 sequence reads: CATSDPNSNTEAFF. Here the CDR3 DNA reads TGTGCCACCAGTGACCCCAACTCGAACACTGAAGCTTTCTTT. The gene calls are TRBV24-1 and TRBJ1-1; D ambiguous. The V end was cut by 4 bases, the J end by 1 base, with 9 bases between. From germline, CDR1 is KGHDR and CDR2 SFDVKD. The length of the CDR3 is 14 residues.

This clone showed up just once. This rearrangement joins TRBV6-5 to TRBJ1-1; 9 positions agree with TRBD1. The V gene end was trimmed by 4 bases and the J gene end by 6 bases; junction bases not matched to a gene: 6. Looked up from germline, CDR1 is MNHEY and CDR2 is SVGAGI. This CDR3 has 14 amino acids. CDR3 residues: CASSSMTGGPEAFF. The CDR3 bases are TGTGCCAGCAGTTCGATGACAGGGGGTCCTGAAGCTTTCTTT.

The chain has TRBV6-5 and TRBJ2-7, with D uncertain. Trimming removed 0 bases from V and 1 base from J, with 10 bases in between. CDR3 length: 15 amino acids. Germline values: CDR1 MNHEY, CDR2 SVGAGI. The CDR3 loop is CASSYSNTASYEQYF. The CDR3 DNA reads TGTGCCAGCAGTTACTCGAATACAGCTTCCTACGAGCAGTACTTC.

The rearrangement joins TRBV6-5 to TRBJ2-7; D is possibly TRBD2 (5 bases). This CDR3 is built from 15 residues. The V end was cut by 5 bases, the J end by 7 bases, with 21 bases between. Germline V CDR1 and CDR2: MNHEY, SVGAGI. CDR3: CASSQVQRRTREQYF. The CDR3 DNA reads TGTGCCAGCAGTCAGGTGCAGAGGCGGACTCGAGAGCAGTACTTC.

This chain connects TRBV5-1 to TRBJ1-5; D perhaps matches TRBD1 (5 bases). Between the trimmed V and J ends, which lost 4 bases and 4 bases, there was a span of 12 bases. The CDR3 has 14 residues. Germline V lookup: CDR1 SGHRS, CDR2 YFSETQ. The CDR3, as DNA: TGCGCCAGCAGCCCCGGGACTCCGAATCAGCCCCAGCATTTT. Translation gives CASSPGTPNQPQHF. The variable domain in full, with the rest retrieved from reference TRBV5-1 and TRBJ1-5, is KAGVTQTPRYLIKTRGQQVTLSCSPISGHRSVSWYQQTPGQGLQFLFEYFSETQRNKGNFPGRFSGRQFSNSRSEMNVSTLELGDSALYLCASSPGTPNQPQHFGDGTRLSIL.

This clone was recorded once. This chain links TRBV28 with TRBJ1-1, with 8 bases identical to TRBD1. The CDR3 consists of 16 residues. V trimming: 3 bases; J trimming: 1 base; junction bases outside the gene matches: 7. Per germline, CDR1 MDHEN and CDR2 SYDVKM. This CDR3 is CASSFPRGQGNTEAFF. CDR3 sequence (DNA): TGTGCCAGCAGTTTTCCCAGGGGGCAGGGGAACACTGAAGCTTTCTTT.

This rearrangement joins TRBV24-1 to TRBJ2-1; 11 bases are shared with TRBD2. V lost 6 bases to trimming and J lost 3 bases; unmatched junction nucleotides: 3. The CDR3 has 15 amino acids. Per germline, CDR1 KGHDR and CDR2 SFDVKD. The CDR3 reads CATSPTSGIYNEQFF. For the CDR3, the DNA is TGTGCCACCAGTCCGACTAGCGGGATCTACAATGAGCAGTTCTTC.

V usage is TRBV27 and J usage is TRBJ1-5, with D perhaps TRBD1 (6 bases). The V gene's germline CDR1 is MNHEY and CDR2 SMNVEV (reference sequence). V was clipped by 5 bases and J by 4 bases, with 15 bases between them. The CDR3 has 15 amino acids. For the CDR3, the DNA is TGTGCCAGCAGTCCCTATCCGGGGGCAAATCAGCCCCAGCATTTT. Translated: CASSPYPGANQPQHF.